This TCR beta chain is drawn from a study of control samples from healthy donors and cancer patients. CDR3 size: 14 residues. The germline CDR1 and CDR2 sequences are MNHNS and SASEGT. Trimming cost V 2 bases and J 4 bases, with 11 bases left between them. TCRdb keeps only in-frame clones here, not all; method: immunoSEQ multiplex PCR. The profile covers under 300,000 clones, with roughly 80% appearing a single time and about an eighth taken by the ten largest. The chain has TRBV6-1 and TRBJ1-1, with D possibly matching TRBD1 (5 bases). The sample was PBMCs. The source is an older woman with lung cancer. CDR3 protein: CASSELGVGTEAFF. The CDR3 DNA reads TGTGCCAGCAGTGAATTGGGGGTAGGCACTGAAGCTTTCTTT.